Listed below are T cell receptor beta chains from one sample, sequenced in a study of T cells after yellow fever vaccination. TCRdb processed the 5' RACE reads anew with MiXCR; each CDR3 protein has one entry. Among about 120,000 distinct CDR3 sequences listed, under 9% were seen once. The material was CD8+ T cells sorted from PBMCs, obtained on the day of the yellow fever booster vaccination. The receptors shown here come from a man aged 18-30 years who received the YFV17D yellow fever vaccine. CDR3s include the opening cysteine and the closing phenylalanine or tryptophan. Fields, in order: J gene, D gene, V gene, clone size, CDR3 protein, CDR3 DNA. D genes are given only for firm matches. Rows give clone size only sometimes, using once, few, many, or a class for an expanded clone.

TRBJ2-5 | NA | TRBV30 | NA | CAWTPLSGLETQYF | TGTGCCTGGACGCCCCTTTCGGGGCTGGAGACCCAGTACTTC
TRBJ2-2 | TRBD2 | TRBV4-3 | few | CASSHSAAGGDFTGELFF | TGCGCCAGCAGCCACAGCGCAGCGGGGGGGGATTTCACCGGGGAGCTGTTTTTT
TRBJ2-3 | NA | TRBV3-1 | once | CASSQEAYTDTQYF | TGTGCCAGCAGCCAAGAGGCCTACACAGATACGCAGTATTTT
TRBJ1-1 | TRBD1 | TRBV7-3 | few | CASREGANTEAFF | TGTGCCAGCAGGGAGGGGGCGAACACTGAAGCTTTCTTT
TRBJ2-7 | NA | TRBV7-2 | NA | CASSLEQLETDSYEQYF | TGTGCCAGCAGCTTAGAGCAATTGGAGACGGACTCCTACGAGCAGTACTTC
TRBJ2-3 | NA | TRBV3-1 | few | CASSQVAGFADTQYF | TGTGCCAGCAGCCAAGTTGCAGGGTTCGCAGATACGCAGTATTTT
TRBJ2-2 | TRBD1 | TRBV18 | NA | CASSPFRPGTGDTGELFF | TGTGCCAGCTCACCGTTCCGCCCCGGGACAGGGGACACCGGGGAGCTGTTTTTT
TRBJ1-1 | TRBD1 | TRBV5-1 | few | CASRDRGDTEAFF | TGCGCCAGCAGGGACAGGGGGGACACTGAAGCTTTCTTT
TRBJ2-5 | TRBD1 | TRBV28 | NA | CASSPRTLGGSQETQYF | TGTGCCAGCAGTCCCCGTACCTTAGGGGGCTCCCAAGAGACCCAGTACTTC
TRBJ1-1 | TRBD1 | TRBV27 | few | CASRTARDRGGGTEAFF | TGTGCCAGCAGGACCGCCCGGGACAGGGGAGGTGGGACTGAAGCTTTCTTT
TRBJ2-7 | NA | TRBV20-1 | NA | CSARGRARVREQYF | TGCAGTGCTAGAGGCCGGGCCCGGGTTCGCGAGCAGTACTTC
TRBJ2-3 | NA | TRBV12-3/TRBV12-4 | few | CASSIRGSAPNTQYF | TGTGCCAGCAGCATCAGGGGTAGCGCCCCTAATACGCAGTATTTT
TRBJ1-6 | NA | TRBV7-6 | NA | CASSLVGPDSPLHF | TGTGCCAGCAGCTTAGTGGGACCTGATTCACCCCTCCACTTT
TRBJ2-1 | NA | TRBV12-3/TRBV12-4 | many | CASRLGYNEQFF | TGTGCCAGCAGGCTAGGGTACAATGAGCAGTTCTTC
TRBJ2-1 | TRBD2 | TRBV4-3 | many | CASSQDPGGYNEQFF | TGCGCCAGCAGCCAAGATCCGGGGGGCTACAATGAGCAGTTCTTC
TRBJ2-2 | TRBD1 | TRBV5-4 | NA | CASSRDRDTGELFF | TGTGCCAGCAGCCGGGACAGGGACACCGGGGAGCTGTTTTTT
TRBJ2-3 | TRBD2 | TRBV11-2 | NA | CASSGFGGLLLATDTQYF | TGTGCCAGCAGCGGATTCGGGGGGTTGCTGCTGGCTACCGATACGCAGTATTTT
TRBJ1-4 | NA | TRBV5-5 | many | CASSLRVLEGVNEKLFF | TGTGCCAGCAGCTTGCGGGTACTAGAAGGGGTTAATGAAAAACTGTTTTTT
TRBJ1-2 | NA | TRBV4-2 | few | CASSVGGTNYGYTF | TGTGCCAGCAGCGTGGGGGGTACTAACTATGGCTACACCTTC
TRBJ1-1 | NA | TRBV5-6 | few | CASSLKEWGNTEAFF | TGTGCCAGCAGCTTAAAGGAGTGGGGGAACACTGAAGCTTTCTTT
TRBJ1-2 | NA | TRBV28 | NA | CASSLASGQTNYGYTF | TGTGCCAGCAGTTTGGCATCGGGGCAGACTAACTATGGCTACACCTTC
TRBJ1-5 | NA | TRBV10-3 | few | CAISESLQPQHF | TGTGCCATCAGTGAGTCGCTTCAGCCCCAGCATTTT
TRBJ2-4 | NA | TRBV28 | few | CASRPEGRKDIQYF | TGTGCCAGCAGGCCAGAGGGTCGGAAGGACATTCAGTACTTC
TRBJ2-4 | TRBD2 | TRBV27 | few | CASSLISSGGAKNIQYF | TGTGCCAGCAGTTTAATTTCTAGCGGGGGGGCCAAAAACATTCAGTACTTC
TRBJ1-5 | NA | TRBV29-1 | NA | CSVEIEAGPNQPQHF | TGCAGCGTTGAGATAGAGGCAGGCCCCAATCAGCCCCAGCATTTT
TRBJ2-1 | TRBD2 | TRBV11-2 | few | CASSSFWRGGNEQFF | TGTGCCAGCAGCTCCTTTTGGCGGGGGGGAAATGAGCAGTTCTTC
TRBJ1-1 | NA | TRBV29-1 | few | CSVEGEGSFEAFF | TGCAGCGTTGAAGGTGAGGGTTCCTTTGAAGCTTTCTTT
TRBJ1-1 | NA | TRBV5-1 | many | CASSFPGNTEAFF | TGCGCCAGCAGCTTCCCGGGGAACACTGAAGCTTTCTTT
TRBJ1-1 | NA | TRBV7-9 | NA | CASSSVVSTEAFF | TGTGCCAGCAGCTCAGTGGTGAGCACTGAAGCTTTCTTT
TRBJ1-2 | NA | TRBV5-1 | few | CASRYLGEPGGYTF | TGCGCCAGCAGATACCTCGGGGAACCGGGTGGCTACACCTTC
TRBJ2-3 | TRBD1 | TRBV4-3 | few | CASSQGRRGLEDTQYF | TGCGCCAGCAGCCAAGGACGAAGGGGGCTGGAAGATACGCAGTATTTT
TRBJ1-1 | NA | TRBV6-2/TRBV6-3 | many | CASSYEGTGMNTEAFF | TGTGCCAGCAGTTACGAAGGGACTGGGATGAACACTGAAGCTTTCTTT
TRBJ1-1 | NA | TRBV29-1 | NA | CSVVSGTEAFF | TGCAGCGTTGTTTCGGGCACTGAAGCTTTCTTT
TRBJ1-2 | TRBD1 | TRBV6-5 | NA | CASSTGGKEGYTF | TGTGCCAGCAGCACAGGGGGCAAGGAAGGCTACACCTTC
TRBJ2-5 | NA | TRBV29-1 | NA | CSVEYRGGETQYF | TGCAGCGTTGAATACAGGGGAGGGGAGACCCAGTACTTC
TRBJ1-5 | NA | TRBV5-1 | once | CASSPRGGPNQPQHF | TGCGCCAGCAGCCCACGCGGAGGGCCCAATCAGCCCCAGCATTTT
TRBJ2-1 | NA | TRBV20-1 | NA | CSARPPASVSYNEQFF | TGCAGTGCTAGACCACCAGCTTCCGTTTCCTACAATGAGCAGTTCTTC
TRBJ2-4 | NA | TRBV4-1 | NA | CASSQDEGGFRAAKNIQYF | TGCGCCAGCAGCCAGGATGAAGGAGGATTCAGGGCAGCCAAAAACATTCAGTACTTC
TRBJ2-3 | NA | TRBV10-3 | NA | CAIRTLADTQYF | TGTGCCATCAGGACCCTTGCAGATACGCAGTATTTT
TRBJ2-3 | NA | TRBV27 | NA | CASTSSGTQYF | TGTGCCAGCACCTCTTCGGGTACGCAGTATTTT
TRBJ1-2 | NA | TRBV5-1 | NA | CASSPGFYGYTF | TGCGCCAGCAGCCCCGGTTTCTATGGCTACACCTTC
TRBJ2-6 | NA | TRBV4-2 | NA | CASSQEGAGANVLTF | TGTGCCAGCAGCCAAGAGGGGGCTGGGGCCAACGTCCTGACTTTC
TRBJ2-2 | NA | TRBV11-2 | many | CASSLGGGNGELFF | TGTGCCAGCAGCTTAGGCGGAGGGAACGGGGAGCTGTTTTTT